This TCR beta chain was identified in a study of blood T cell repertoires in COVID-19. Cohorts were based on clinical histories the participants reported. The trim removed 2 bases at V and 8 bases at J, leaving 4 bases unmatched. The CDR3 covers 15 residues. CDR1 and CDR2 from the germline V gene are KGHDR and SFDVKD. TCRdb keeps only in-frame clones here, not all; method: immunoSEQ multiplex PCR. Of roughly 300,000 clones listed, 86% are singletons. This clonotype originated in a woman aged 40 to 55 with acute COVID-19. The chain joins TRBV24-1 to TRBJ2-1; 11 nucleotides align to TRBD1. The sequencing input was PBMCs or T cells enriched from blood (not recorded which). The CDR3 is CATSDSSGQGDEQFF. The CDR3 DNA reads as TGTGCCACCAGTGATTCGTCGGGACAGGGGGATGAGCAGTTCTTC.